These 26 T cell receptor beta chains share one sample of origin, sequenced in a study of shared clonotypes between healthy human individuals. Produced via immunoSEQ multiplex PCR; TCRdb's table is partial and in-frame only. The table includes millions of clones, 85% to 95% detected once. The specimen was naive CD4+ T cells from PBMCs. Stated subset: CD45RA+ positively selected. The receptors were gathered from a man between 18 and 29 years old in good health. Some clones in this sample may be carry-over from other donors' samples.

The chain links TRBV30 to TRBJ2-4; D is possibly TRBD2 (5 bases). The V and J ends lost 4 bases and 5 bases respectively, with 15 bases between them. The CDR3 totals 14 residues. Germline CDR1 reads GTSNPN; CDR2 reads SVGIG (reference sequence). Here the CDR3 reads CAWTHTGIQNIQYF. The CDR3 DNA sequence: TGTGCCTGGACTCATACCGGGATACAAAACATTCAGTACTTC.

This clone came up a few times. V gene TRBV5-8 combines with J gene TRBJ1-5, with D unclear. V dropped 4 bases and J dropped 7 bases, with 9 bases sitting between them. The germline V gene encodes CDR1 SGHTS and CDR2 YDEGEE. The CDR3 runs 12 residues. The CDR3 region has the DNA TGTGCCAGCAGCCCCCCGGGGCAGCCCCAGCATTTT. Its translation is CASSPPGQPQHF.

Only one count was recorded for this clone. The CDR3 DNA is TGTGCCAGCAGATCAATTAGCTACGAGCAGTACTTC. This translates into CASRSISYEQYF. This chain connects TRBV6-1 to TRBJ2-7; no clear D gene. The germline V gene encodes CDR1 MNHNS and CDR2 SASEGT. The CDR3 length is 12 residues. V dropped 6 bases and J dropped 3 bases, with 9 bases sitting between them.

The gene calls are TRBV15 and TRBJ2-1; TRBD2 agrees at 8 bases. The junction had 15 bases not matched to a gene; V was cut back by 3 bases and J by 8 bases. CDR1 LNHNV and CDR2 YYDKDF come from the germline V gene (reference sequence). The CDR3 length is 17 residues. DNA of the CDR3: TGTGCCACCAGCAGTCGGCTAGCGGGTCCCCCCTTGGATGAGCAGTTCTTC. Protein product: CATSSRLAGPPLDEQFF.

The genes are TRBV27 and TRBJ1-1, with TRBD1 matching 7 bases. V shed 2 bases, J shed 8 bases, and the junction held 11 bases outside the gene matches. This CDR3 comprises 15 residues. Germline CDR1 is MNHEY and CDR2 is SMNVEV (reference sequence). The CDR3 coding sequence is TGTGCCAGCAGTTTAAGGCAGGGGGTTGGTTTGGAAGCTTTCTTT. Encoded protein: CASSLRQGVGLEAFF.

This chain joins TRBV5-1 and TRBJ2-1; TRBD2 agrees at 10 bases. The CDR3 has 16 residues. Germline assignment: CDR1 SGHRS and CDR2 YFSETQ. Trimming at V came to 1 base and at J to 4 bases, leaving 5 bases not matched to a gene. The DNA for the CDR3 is TGCGCCAGCAGCTTGTCCAGCGGGAGGGCTTACAATGAGCAGTTCTTC. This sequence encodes CASSLSSGRAYNEQFF.

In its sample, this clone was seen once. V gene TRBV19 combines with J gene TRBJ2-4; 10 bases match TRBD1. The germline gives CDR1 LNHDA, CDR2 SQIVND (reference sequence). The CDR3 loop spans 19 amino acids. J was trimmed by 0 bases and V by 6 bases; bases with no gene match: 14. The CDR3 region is CASSPAGTGAPLAKNIQYF. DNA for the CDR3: TGTGCCAGTAGCCCCGCCGGGACAGGGGCCCCACTAGCCAAAAACATTCAGTACTTC. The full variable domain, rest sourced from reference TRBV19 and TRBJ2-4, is DGGITQSPKYLFRKEGQNVTLSCEQNLNHDAMYWYRQDPGQGLRLIYYSQIVNDFQKGDIAEGYSVSREKKESFPLTVTSAQKNPTAFYLCASSPAGTGAPLAKNIQYFGAGTRLSVL.

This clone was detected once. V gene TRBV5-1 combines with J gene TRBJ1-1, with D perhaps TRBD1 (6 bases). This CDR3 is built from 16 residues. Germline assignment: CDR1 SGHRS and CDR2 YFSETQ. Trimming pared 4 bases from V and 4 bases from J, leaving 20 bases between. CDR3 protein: CASSIRPQGEGTEAFF. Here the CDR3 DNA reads TGCGCCAGCAGCATCCGCCCACAGGGTGAGGGCACTGAAGCTTTCTTT.

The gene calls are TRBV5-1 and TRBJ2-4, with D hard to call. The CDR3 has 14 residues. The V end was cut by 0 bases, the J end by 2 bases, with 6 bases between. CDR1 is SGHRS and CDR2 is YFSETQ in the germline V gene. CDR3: CASSLALSKNIQYF. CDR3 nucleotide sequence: TGCGCCAGCAGCTTGGCCTTATCCAAAAACATTCAGTACTTC.

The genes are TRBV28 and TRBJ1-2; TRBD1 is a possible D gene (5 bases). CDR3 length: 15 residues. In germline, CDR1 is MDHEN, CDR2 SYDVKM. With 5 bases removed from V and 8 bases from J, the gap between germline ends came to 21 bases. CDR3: CASSLTGTAGEGYTF. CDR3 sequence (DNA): TGTGCCAGCAGTCTTACCGGGACGGCGGGGGAGGGCTACACCTTC.

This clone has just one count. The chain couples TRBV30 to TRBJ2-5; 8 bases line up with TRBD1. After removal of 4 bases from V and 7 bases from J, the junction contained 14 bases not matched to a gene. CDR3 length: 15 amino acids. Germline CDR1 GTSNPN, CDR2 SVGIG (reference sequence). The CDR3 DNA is TGTGCCTGGACCTCTCAGCTCGGACAGGGAGTGACCCAGTACTTC. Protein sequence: CAWTSQLGQGVTQYF.

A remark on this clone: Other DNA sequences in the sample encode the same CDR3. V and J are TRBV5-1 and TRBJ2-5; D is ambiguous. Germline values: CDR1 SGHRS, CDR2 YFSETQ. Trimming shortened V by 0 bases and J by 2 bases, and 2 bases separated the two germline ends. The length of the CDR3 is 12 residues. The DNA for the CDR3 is TGCGCCAGCAGCTTGGATCAAGAGACCCAGTACTTC. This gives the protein CASSLDQETQYF.

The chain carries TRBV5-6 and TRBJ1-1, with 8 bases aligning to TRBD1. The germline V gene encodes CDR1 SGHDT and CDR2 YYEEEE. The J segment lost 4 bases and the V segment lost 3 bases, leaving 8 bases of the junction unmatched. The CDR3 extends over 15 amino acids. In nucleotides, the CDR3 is TGTGCCAGCAGCTCCGACCCTACAGGGGGCACTGAAGCTTTCTTT. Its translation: CASSSDPTGGTEAFF.

CDR3 protein: CASSGAGGMGEQYF. CDR3 nucleotides: TGTGCCAGCAGTGGGGCGGGAGGAATGGGCGAGCAGTACTTC. The genes are TRBV6-4 and TRBJ2-7; 8 positions agree with TRBD2. Germline CDR1 MRHNA, CDR2 SNTAGT. The CDR3 is 14 amino acids. V shed 4 bases, J shed 6 bases, and the junction held 8 bases outside the gene matches.

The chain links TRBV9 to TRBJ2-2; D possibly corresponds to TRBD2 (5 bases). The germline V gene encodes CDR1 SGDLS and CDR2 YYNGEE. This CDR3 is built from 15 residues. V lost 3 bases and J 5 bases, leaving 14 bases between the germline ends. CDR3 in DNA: TGTGCCAGCAGCGCTGGGAGAATGGGTACCGGGGAGCTGTTTTTT. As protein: CASSAGRMGTGELFF.

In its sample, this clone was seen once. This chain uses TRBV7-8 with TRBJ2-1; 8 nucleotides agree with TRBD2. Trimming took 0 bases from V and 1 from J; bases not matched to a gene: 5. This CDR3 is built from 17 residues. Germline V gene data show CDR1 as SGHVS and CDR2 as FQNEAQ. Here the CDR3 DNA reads TGTGCCAGCAGCTTAGCTTTTTCGGGAGGGTCCTACAATGAGCAGTTCTTC. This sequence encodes CASSLAFSGGSYNEQFF.

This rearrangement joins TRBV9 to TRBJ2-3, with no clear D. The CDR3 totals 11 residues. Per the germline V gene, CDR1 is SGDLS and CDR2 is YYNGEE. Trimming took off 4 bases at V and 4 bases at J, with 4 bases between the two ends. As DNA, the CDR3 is TGTGCCAGCAGCACAGCAGATACGCAGTATTTT. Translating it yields CASSTADTQYF.

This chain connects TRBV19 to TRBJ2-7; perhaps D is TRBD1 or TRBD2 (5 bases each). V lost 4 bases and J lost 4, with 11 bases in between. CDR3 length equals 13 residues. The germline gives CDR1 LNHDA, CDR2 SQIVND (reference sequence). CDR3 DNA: TGTGCCAGTAGTACGGGGACCCCTTACGAGCAGTACTTC. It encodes CASSTGTPYEQYF.

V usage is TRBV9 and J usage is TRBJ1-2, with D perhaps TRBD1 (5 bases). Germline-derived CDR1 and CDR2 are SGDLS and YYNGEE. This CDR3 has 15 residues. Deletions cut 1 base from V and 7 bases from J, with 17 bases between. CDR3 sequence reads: CASSVTAGPKAGYTF. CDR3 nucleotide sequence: TGTGCCAGCAGCGTAACGGCAGGGCCCAAGGCTGGCTACACCTTC.

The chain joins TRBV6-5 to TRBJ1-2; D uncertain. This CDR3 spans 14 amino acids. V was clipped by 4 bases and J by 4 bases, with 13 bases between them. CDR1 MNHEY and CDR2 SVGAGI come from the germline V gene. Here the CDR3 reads CASSFIRNLYGYTF. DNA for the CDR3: TGTGCCAGCAGTTTCATTAGAAACCTCTATGGCTACACCTTC.

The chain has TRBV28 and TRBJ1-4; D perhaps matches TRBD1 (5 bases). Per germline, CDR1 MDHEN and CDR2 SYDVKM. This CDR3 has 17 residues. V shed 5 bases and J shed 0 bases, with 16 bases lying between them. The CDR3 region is CASSRGGGLATNEKLFF. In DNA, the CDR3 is TGTGCCAGCAGTCGCGGCGGGGGACTTGCAACTAATGAAAAACTGTTTTTT.

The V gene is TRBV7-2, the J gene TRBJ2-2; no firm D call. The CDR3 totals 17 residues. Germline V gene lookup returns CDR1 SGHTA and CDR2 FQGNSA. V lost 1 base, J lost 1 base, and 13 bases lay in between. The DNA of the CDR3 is TGTGCCAGCAGCTTAGTACCCCGCCGATTGAACACCGGGGAGCTGTTTTTT. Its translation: CASSLVPRRLNTGELFF.

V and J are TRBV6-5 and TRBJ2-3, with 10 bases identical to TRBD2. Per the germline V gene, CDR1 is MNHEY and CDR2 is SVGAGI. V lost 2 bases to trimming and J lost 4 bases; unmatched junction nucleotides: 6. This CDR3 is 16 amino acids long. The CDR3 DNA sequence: TGTGCCAGCAGTTACACTAGCGGGATTAGGTCAGATACGCAGTATTTT. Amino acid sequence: CASSYTSGIRSDTQYF.

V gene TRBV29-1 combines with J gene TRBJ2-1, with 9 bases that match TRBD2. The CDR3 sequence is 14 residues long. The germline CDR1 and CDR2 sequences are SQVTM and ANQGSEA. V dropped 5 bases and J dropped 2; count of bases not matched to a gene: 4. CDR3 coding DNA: TGCAGCGTTTCTAGCGGGAATACCTACAATGAGCAGTTCTTC. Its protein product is CSVSSGNTYNEQFF.

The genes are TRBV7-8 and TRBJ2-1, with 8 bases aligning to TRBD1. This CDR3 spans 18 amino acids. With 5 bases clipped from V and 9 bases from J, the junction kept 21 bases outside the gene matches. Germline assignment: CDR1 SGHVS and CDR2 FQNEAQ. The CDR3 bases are TGTGCCAGCAGCCGCCGAAGCCAGGGGGCCTCTCTAGGGATTGAGCAGTTCTTC. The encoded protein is CASSRRSQGASLGIEQFF.

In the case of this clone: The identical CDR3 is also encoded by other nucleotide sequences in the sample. The CDR3 DNA follows: TGTGCCAGCAGTTACTCGGCAGGGCAGCCCCAGCATTTT. It specifies CASSYSAGQPQHF. J is TRBJ1-5 and V is TRBV6-5; tentative D call: TRBD1 (5 bases). The ends were cut back, 0 bases at V and 7 bases at J, with 7 bases in the middle. The CDR3 has 13 residues. Germline V gene sequence: CDR1 MNHEY, CDR2 SVGAGI.